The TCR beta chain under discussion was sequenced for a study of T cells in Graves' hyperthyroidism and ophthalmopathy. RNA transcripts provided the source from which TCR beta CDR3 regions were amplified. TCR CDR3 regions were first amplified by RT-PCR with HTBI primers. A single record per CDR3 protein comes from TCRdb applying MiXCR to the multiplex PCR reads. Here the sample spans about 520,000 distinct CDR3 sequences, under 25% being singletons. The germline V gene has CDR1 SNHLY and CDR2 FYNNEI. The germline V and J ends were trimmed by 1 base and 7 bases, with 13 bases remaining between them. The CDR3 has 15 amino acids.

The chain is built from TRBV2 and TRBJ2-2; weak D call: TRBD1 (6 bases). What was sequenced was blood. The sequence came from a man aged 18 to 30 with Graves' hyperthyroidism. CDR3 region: CASSEGGGRIGELFF. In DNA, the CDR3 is TGTGCCAGCAGTGAAGGTGGGGGCAGGATCGGGGAGCTGTTTTTT. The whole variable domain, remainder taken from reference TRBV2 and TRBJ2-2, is EPEVTQTPSHQVTQMGQEVILRCVPISNHLYFYWYRQILGQKVEFLVSFYNNEISEKSEIFDDQFSVERPDGSNFTLKIRSTKLEDSAMYFCASSEGGGRIGELFFGEGSRLTVL.